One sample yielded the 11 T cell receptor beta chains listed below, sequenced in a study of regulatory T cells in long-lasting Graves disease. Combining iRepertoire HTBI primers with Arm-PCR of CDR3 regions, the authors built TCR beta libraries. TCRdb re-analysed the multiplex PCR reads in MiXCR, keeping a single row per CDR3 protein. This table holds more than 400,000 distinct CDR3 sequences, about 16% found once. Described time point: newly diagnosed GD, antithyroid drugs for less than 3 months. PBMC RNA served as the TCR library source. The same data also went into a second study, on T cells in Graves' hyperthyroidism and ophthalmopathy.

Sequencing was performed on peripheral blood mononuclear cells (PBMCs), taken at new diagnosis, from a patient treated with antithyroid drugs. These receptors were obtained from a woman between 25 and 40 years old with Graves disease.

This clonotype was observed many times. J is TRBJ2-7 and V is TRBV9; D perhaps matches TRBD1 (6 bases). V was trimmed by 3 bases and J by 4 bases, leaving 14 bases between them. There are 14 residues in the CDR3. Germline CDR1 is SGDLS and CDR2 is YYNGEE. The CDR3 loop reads CASSEGDISYEQYF. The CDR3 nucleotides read TGTGCCAGCAGCGAGGGGGACATCAGTTACGAGCAGTACTTC. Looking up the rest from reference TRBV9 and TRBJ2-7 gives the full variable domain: DSGVTQTPKHLITATGQRVTLRCSPRSGDLSVYWYQQSLDQGLQFLIQYYNGEERAKGNILERFSAQQFPDLHSELNLSSLELGDSALYFCASSEGDISYEQYFGPGTRLTVT.

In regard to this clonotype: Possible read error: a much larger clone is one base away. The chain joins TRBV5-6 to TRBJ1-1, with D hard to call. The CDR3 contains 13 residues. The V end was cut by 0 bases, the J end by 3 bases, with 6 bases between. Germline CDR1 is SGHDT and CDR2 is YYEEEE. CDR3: CASSLVTDTEAFF. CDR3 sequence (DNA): TGTGCCAGCAGCTTGGTGACGGACACTGAAGCTTTCTTT.

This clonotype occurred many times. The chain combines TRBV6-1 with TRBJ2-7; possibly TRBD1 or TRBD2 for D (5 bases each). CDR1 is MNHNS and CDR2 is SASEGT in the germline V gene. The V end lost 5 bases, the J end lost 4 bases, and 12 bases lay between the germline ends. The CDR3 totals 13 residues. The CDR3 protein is CASSPPGRYEQYF. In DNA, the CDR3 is TGTGCCAGCAGTCCTCCGGGGCGATACGAGCAGTACTTC.

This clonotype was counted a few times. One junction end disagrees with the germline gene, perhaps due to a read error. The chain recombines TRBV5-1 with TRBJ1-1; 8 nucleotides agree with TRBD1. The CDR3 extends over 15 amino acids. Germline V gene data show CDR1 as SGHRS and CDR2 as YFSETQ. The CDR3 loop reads CASSLVQGASTEALF. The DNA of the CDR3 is TGCGCCAGCAGCTTGGTTCAGGGGGCGTCCACTGAAGCTCTCTTT.

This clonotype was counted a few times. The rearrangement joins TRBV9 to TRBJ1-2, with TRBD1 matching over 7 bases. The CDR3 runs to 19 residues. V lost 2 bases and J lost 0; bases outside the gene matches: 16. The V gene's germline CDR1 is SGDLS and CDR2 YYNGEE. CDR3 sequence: CASSVSTLGTEASNYGYTF. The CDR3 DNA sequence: TGTGCCAGCAGCGTGTCTACCCTCGGGACAGAAGCCTCTAACTATGGCTACACCTTC.

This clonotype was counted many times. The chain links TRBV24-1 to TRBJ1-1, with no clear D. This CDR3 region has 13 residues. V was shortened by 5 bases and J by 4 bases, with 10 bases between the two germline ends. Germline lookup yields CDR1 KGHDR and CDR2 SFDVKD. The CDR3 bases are TGTGCCACCAGTGGGGTTGAGGGCACTGAAGCTTTCTTT. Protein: CATSGVEGTEAFF.

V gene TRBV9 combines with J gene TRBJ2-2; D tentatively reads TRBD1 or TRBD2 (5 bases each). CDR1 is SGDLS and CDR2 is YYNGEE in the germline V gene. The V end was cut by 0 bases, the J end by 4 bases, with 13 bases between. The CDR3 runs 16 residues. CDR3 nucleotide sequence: TGTGCCAGCAGCGTAGCTATGACAGCGGTCACCGGGGAGCTGTTTTTT. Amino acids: CASSVAMTAVTGELFF.

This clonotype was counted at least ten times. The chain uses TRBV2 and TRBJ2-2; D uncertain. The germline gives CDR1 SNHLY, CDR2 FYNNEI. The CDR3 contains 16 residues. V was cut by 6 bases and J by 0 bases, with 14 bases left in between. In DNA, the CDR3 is TGTGCCAGCAGGGTCTCCGGTGGGTCGAACACCGGGGAGCTGTTTTTT. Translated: CASRVSGGSNTGELFF.

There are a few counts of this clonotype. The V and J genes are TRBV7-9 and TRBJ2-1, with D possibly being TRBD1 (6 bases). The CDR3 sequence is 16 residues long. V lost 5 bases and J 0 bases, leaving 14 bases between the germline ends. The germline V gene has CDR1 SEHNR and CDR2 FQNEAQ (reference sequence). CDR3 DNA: TGTGCCAGCAGCCCACCAACAGGGAGCTCCTACAATGAGCAGTTCTTC. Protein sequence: CASSPPTGSSYNEQFF.

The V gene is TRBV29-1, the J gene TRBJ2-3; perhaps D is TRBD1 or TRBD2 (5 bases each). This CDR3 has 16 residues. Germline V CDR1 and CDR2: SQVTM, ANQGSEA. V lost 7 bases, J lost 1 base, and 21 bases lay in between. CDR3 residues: CSANSLGTGGTDTQYF. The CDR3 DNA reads TGCAGCGCAAATAGCCTCGGGACCGGGGGCACAGATACGCAGTATTTT.

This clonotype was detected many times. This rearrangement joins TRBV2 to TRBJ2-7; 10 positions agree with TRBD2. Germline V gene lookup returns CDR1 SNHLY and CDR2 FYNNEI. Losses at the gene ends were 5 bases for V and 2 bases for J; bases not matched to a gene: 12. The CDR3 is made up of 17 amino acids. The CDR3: CASSISLPGLATYEQYF. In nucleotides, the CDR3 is TGTGCCAGCAGTATCTCTCTTCCGGGACTAGCGACCTACGAGCAGTACTTC.